Detailed here is one T cell receptor beta chain. Its matching antigen is unknown. Clones were read by immunoSEQ multiplex PCR, and TCRdb kept only the in-frame ones, dropping some. The sample consists of about 15,000 clones, 80% to 90% of them appearing once. The data originate from a study of monozygotic twins with cystic fibrosis. Study-wide findings and caveats: J usage was most co-twin-similar in 8 of 16 pairs, V in 13.

The CDR3 has 15 residues. Per germline, CDR1 SGHTA and CDR2 FQGNSA. V dropped 6 bases and J dropped 7 bases, with 18 bases sitting between them. The chain joins TRBV7-2 to TRBJ2-2, with D possibly being TRBD1 (5 bases). The clonotype originates from a boy between 10 and 17 years old with cystic fibrosis. The sequenced sample consisted of blood. CDR3 nucleotides: TGTGCCAGCAGTTTGGGGCAATACGGTGGCGGGGAGCTGTTTTTT. This translates into CASSLGQYGGGELFF.